This T cell receptor (beta chain) derives from a study of cytomegalovirus exposure and HLA in healthy donors. The CDR3 has 14 amino acids. J gave up 7 bases and V 5 bases, and 7 bases lay outside the gene matches. The germline V gene encodes CDR1 MNHEY and CDR2 SMNVEV (reference sequence). General study results and limits: Usually a TCR sequence was rare, but some public TCRs were found in many donors. First-cohort TCR clusters were later found to tend to co-occur in the roughly 130 validation repertoires. Testing in vitro showed a few CMV-associated chains specific for CMV antigens.

Sequenced by immunoSEQ multiplex PCR; TCRdb stores in-frame clones only, minus some. The sample comprises about 150,000 clones, roughly 87% of which are singletons, and less than 5.5% rests with the top ten. Of note for this clone: Its antigen is as yet unknown.

The clonotype originates from a man between 18 and 35 years old in good health and CMV-seropositive. This sequence joins TRBV27 and TRBJ2-1; 8 bases are shared with TRBD2. The specimen was PBMCs. CDR3 DNA: TGTGCCAGCAGTCCAAGGCGGGAGGTGAATGAGCAGTTCTTC. Translated, it gives CASSPRREVNEQFF.